One TCR beta chain is described in this entry. Its antigen remains unknown. Primers: 60 Vbeta forward and 13 Jbeta reverse. The assay was immunoSEQ multiplex PCR, and TCRdb's table has in-frame clones only and misses some. The sample records roughly 160,000 clones, approximately 80% being singletons. The CDR3 runs to 15 residues. Trimming pared 5 bases from V and 0 bases from J, leaving 8 bases between. The germline V gene encodes CDR1 SGHVS and CDR2 FNYEAQ. This record comes from a study of cytomegalovirus exposure and HLA in healthy donors. Study results and limitations: In a later analysis, V- and J-gene trimming of beta chains associated with a DCLRE1C missense variant, replicated independently.

The gene calls are TRBV7-6 and TRBJ2-6, with TRBD2 as a possible D gene (5 bases). The clonotype comes from a woman aged 45-60 years in good health and CMV-seronegative. Sequenced sample: PBMCs. CDR3 in amino acids: CASSPGNSGANVLTF. CDR3 nucleotide sequence: TGTGCCAGCAGCCCGGGGAACTCTGGGGCCAACGTCCTGACTTTC.